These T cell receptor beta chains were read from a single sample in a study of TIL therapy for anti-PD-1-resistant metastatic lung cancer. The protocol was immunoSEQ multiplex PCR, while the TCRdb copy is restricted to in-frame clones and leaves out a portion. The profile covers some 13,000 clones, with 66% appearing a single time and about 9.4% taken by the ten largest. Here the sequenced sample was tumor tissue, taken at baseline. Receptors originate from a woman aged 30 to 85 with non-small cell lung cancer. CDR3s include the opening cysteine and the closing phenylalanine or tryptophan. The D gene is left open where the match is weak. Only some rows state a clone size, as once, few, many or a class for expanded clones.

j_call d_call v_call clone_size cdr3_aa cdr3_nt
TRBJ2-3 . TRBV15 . CATSREGGHSTDTQYF TGTGCCACCAGCAGAGAAGGCGGTCATAGCACAGATACGCAGTATTTT
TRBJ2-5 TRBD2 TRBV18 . CASSPQGGGAQETQYF TGTGCCAGCTCACCACAGGGCGGGGGAGCCCAAGAGACCCAGTACTTC
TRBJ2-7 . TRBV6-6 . CASSRDYEQYF TGTGCCAGCAGCCGAGACTACGAGCAGTACTTC
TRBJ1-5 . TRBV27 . CASSLISGLQPQHF TGTGCCAGCAGTTTAATATCTGGGCTGCAGCCCCAGCATTTT
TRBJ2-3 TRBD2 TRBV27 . CASKKAGGADTQYF TGTGCCAGCAAAAAGGCGGGAGGGGCAGATACGCAGTATTTT
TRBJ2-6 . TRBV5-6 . CASSFRSSSGANVLTF TGTGCCAGCAGCTTCAGGAGCAGCTCTGGGGCCAACGTCCTGACTTTC
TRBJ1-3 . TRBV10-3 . CATSNREGGSGNTIYF TGTGCCACCTCAAACCGGGAAGGCGGCTCTGGAAACACCATATATTTT
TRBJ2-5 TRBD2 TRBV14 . CASSPGTSGRSETQYF TGTGCCAGCAGCCCAGGGACTAGCGGGAGATCCGAGACCCAGTACTTC
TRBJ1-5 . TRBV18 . CASSPGQGQPQHF TGTGCCAGCTCACCGGGCCAGGGGCAGCCCCAGCATTTT
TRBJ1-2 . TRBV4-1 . CASSQDWGTPGYTF TGCGCCAGCAGCCAAGATTGGGGGACACCAGGCTACACCTTC
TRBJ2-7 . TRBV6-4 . CASSGDFTGRRAYEQYF TGTGCCAGCAGTGGGGATTTCACGGGACGCCGGGCCTACGAGCAGTACTTC
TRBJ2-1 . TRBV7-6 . CASSWDGSSYNEQFF TGTGCCAGCAGCTGGGACGGGAGCTCCTACAATGAGCAGTTCTTC
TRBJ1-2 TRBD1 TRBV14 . CASSQSPGQKTF TGTGCCAGCAGCCAGTCACCGGGACAGAAGACTTTC
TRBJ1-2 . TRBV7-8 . CASSASGNPSYGYTF TGTGCCAGCAGCGCGTCGGGGAACCCTTCCTATGGCTACACCTTC
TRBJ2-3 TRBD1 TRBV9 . CASSVTQGEDTQYF TGTGCCAGCAGCGTAACCCAGGGGGAAGATACGCAGTATTTT
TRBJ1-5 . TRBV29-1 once CSVQSGGDQPQHF TGCAGCGTTCAGTCTGGCGGGGACCAGCCCCAGCATTTT
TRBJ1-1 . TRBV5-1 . CASSLMAANTEAFF TGCGCCAGCAGCTTGATGGCGGCGAACACTGAAGCTTTCTTT